One sample yielded the 23 T cell receptor beta chains listed below, sequenced in a study of shared clonotypes between healthy human individuals. Clones were sequenced by immunoSEQ multiplex PCR, and TCRdb holds only the in-frame ones, with some missing. This sample has over a million clones; around 95% occur once, and the top ten carry approximately 1.2%. Sequencing was done on a sample of naive CD4+ T cells sorted from blood. Subset defined: CD45RA+ positively selected. The receptors originated from a man aged 25 to 40 in good health.

This CDR3 is CASSPFPGTGRPDQPQHF. The CDR3, as DNA: TGTGCCAGCAGCCCCTTTCCCGGGACAGGCCGTCCCGATCAGCCCCAGCATTTT. The rearrangement links TRBV7-9 to TRBJ1-5, with TRBD1 identical over 8 bases. CDR3 length: 18 residues. V gave up 5 bases and J gave up 5 bases; unmatched junction bases: 17. Germline CDR1 and CDR2: SEHNR and FQNEAQ (reference sequence).

The chain recombines TRBV29-1 with TRBJ2-3; D call uncertain. Germline CDR1 reads SQVTM; CDR2 reads ANQGSEA. The CDR3 length is 12 residues. Trimming shortened V by 6 bases and J by 9 bases, and 16 bases separated the two germline ends. DNA for the CDR3: TGCAGCGTCACCGATGGGCAAGAAACGCAGTATTTT. Protein sequence: CSVTDGQETQYF.

The chain joins TRBV10-1 to TRBJ1-2, with D tentatively TRBD1 (6 bases). Looked up from germline, CDR1 is WNHNN and CDR2 is SYGVQD (reference sequence). V gave up 6 bases and J gave up 5 bases, with 19 bases separating them. The CDR3 totals 15 residues. This CDR3 is CASRLKGGGGYGYTF. The CDR3 region has the DNA TGCGCCAGCAGATTGAAAGGGGGGGGCGGGTATGGCTACACCTTC.

The chain links TRBV5-1 to TRBJ1-1, with D unresolved. This CDR3 is built from 13 residues. Per germline, CDR1 SGHRS and CDR2 YFSETQ. Trimming pared 0 bases from V and 4 bases from J, leaving 7 bases between. This CDR3 reads CASSLDPVTEAFF. Here the CDR3 DNA reads TGCGCCAGCAGCTTGGATCCCGTCACTGAAGCTTTCTTT.

CDR3 sequence reads: CASSKQGRDTQYF. The CDR3 region has the DNA TGCGCCAGCAGTAAGCAGGGGCGTGATACGCAGTATTTT. The chain recombines TRBV5-1 with TRBJ2-3, with D possibly TRBD1 on 6 matching bases. Trimming cost V 5 bases and J 6 bases, with 13 bases left between them. Germline V lookup: CDR1 SGHRS, CDR2 YFSETQ. The CDR3 contains 13 residues.

The chain employs TRBV2 and TRBJ1-5; D is undetermined. V dropped 4 bases and J dropped 4 bases, with 8 bases sitting between them. The germline V gene encodes CDR1 SNHLY and CDR2 FYNNEI. The CDR3 extends over 13 amino acids. The chain's CDR3 is CASSVSANQPQHF. CDR3 DNA: TGTGCCAGCAGTGTATCCGCTAATCAGCCCCAGCATTTT.

The chain recombines TRBV20-1 with TRBJ2-5; D is possibly TRBD1 (5 bases). The CDR3 consists of 11 residues. Between the trimmed V and J ends, which lost 4 bases and 4 bases, there was a span of 7 bases. The germline CDR1 and CDR2 sequences are DFQATT and SNEGSKA (reference sequence). CDR3 in amino acids: CSAMGRETQYF. Written as DNA, the CDR3 is TGCAGTGCTATGGGGCGAGAGACCCAGTACTTC.

This clone appeared once. V usage is TRBV7-8 and J usage is TRBJ2-2; D is perhaps TRBD1 (5 bases). CDR1 and CDR2 from the germline V gene are SGHVS and FQNEAQ. The CDR3 is made up of 16 amino acids. Trimming pared 1 base from V and 2 bases from J, leaving 11 bases between. CDR3 sequence: CASSLDPGLNTGELFF. The CDR3 DNA sequence: TGTGCCAGCAGCTTAGATCCAGGGCTAAACACCGGGGAGCTGTTTTTT.

The V and J genes are TRBV16 and TRBJ2-3, with D uncertain. The CDR3 loop spans 15 amino acids. Germline-derived CDR1 and CDR2 are KGHSY and FQNENV. Trimming took 0 bases from V and 0 from J, leaving 7 bases between them. The CDR3 DNA reads TGTGCCAGCAGCCAATCGAGACCTAGCACAGATACGCAGTATTTT. Amino acids: CASSQSRPSTDTQYF.

The V call is TRBV11-2, the J call TRBJ2-3; TRBD2 matches at 13 bases. The CDR3 sequence is 17 residues long. J lost 6 bases, V lost 4 bases, and 10 bases had no gene match. Germline V CDR1 and CDR2: SGHAT, FQNNGV. The CDR3 bases are TGTGCCAGCAGCTATCTTAGGACTAGCGGGAGCATCGATACGCAGTATTTT. Protein: CASSYLRTSGSIDTQYF.

This chain links TRBV18 with TRBJ1-1; tentatively, D is TRBD1 (5 bases). This CDR3 spans 15 amino acids. The V and J ends lost 3 bases and 4 bases respectively, with 15 bases between them. Germline-derived CDR1 and CDR2 are KGHSH and LQKENI. CDR3: CASSPGSGPITEAFF. CDR3 sequence (DNA): TGTGCCAGCTCACCGGGGTCAGGGCCGATCACTGAAGCTTTCTTT. Combining the CDR3 with reference TRBV18 and TRBJ1-1 gives the whole variable domain NAGVMQNPRHLVRRRGQEARLRCSPMKGHSHVYWYRQLPEEGLKFMVYLQKENIIDESGMPKERFSAEFPKEGPSILRIQQVVRGDSAAYFCASSPGSGPITEAFFGQGTRLTVV.

The J gene is TRBJ2-7, the V gene TRBV29-1, with D possibly TRBD2 on 5 matching bases. This CDR3 contains 12 residues. The V gene lost 5 bases and the J gene lost 2 bases, with 10 bases spanning the gap. The V gene's germline CDR1 is SQVTM and CDR2 ANQGSEA. The DNA for the CDR3 is TGCAGCGTTCTAGCAGCCACCTACGAGCAGTACTTC. Amino acid sequence: CSVLAATYEQYF.

The rearrangement uses TRBV7-9 and TRBJ1-1, with D uncertain. The CDR3 totals 14 residues. Trimming took off 7 bases at V and 1 base at J, with 13 bases between the two ends. Germline loops: CDR1 SEHNR, CDR2 FQNEAQ (reference sequence). The CDR3 reads CASTSWQANTEAFF. The CDR3 DNA sequence: TGTGCCAGCACCTCCTGGCAGGCGAACACTGAAGCTTTCTTT. Complete variable domain (other parts from reference TRBV7-9 and TRBJ1-1): DTGVSQNPRHKITKRGQNVTFRCDPISEHNRLYWYRQTLGQGPEFLTYFQNEAQLEKSRLLSDRFSAERPKGSFSTLEIQRTEQGDSAMYLCASTSWQANTEAFFGQGTRLTVV.

This chain uses TRBV9 with TRBJ2-1; D is undetermined. V was pared by 6 bases and J by 5 bases, with 15 bases between. From germline, CDR1 is SGDLS and CDR2 YYNGEE. The CDR3 has 14 amino acids. The CDR3 nucleotides read TGTGCCAGCACCGTGGGTCTAGTTCACAATGAGCAGTTCTTC. It yields the protein CASTVGLVHNEQFF.

This rearrangement joins TRBV28 to TRBJ2-7; D not resolved. Germline CDR1 reads MDHEN; CDR2 reads SYDVKM. V was clipped by 4 bases and J by 0 bases, with 16 bases between them. The CDR3 extends over 16 amino acids. CDR3: CASSWPVKGNSYEQYF. In DNA form, the CDR3 reads TGTGCCAGCAGTTGGCCGGTGAAAGGGAACTCCTACGAGCAGTACTTC.

In DNA, the CDR3 is TGTGCCAGCAGTACACCAGGTATACCCAATCAGCCCCAGCATTTT. Residues: CASSTPGIPNQPQHF. The chain joins TRBV28 to TRBJ1-5; no reliable D call. The V end was cut by 5 bases, the J end by 3 bases, with 14 bases between. Germline V gene sequence: CDR1 MDHEN, CDR2 SYDVKM. The CDR3 has 15 residues.

The J gene is TRBJ2-7, the V gene TRBV9, with D unclear. Germline V gene lookup returns CDR1 SGDLS and CDR2 YYNGEE. V lost 0 bases and J lost 7, with 17 bases in between. The CDR3 is 15 residues long. CDR3 region: CASSVGNLPVEEQYF. The CDR3 DNA sequence: TGTGCCAGCAGCGTAGGTAACCTTCCTGTGGAGGAGCAGTACTTC.

The chain joins TRBV2 to TRBJ1-4, with TRBD1 as a possible D gene (5 bases). The CDR3 is 15 residues long. Germline loops: CDR1 SNHLY, CDR2 FYNNEI. V shed 5 bases and J shed 11 bases, with 21 bases lying between them. The CDR3 loop reads CASSSAGTGVGKLFF. CDR3 in DNA: TGTGCCAGCAGTTCTGCCGGGACTGGCGTTGGGAAACTGTTTTTT. The full variable domain, rest sourced from reference TRBV2 and TRBJ1-4, is EPEVTQTPSHQVTQMGQEVILRCVPISNHLYFYWYRQILGQKVEFLVSFYNNEISEKSEIFDDQFSVERPDGSNFTLKIRSTKLEDSAMYFCASSSAGTGVGKLFFGSGTQLSVL.

The V and J genes are TRBV28 and TRBJ2-2, with 7 bases matching TRBD1. The CDR3 is 14 residues long. Germline V gene lookup returns CDR1 MDHEN and CDR2 SYDVKM. Unmatched junction bases numbered 5, after V lost 5 bases and J lost 5 bases. CDR3 loop: CASSGTELTGELFF. CDR3 coding DNA: TGTGCCAGCAGTGGGACAGAACTAACCGGGGAGCTGTTTTTT.

The CDR3 here is CASSNPGFPSYEQYF. The CDR3 coding sequence is TGTGCCAGCAGCAACCCAGGGTTCCCCTCCTACGAGCAGTACTTC. This sequence joins TRBV11-2 and TRBJ2-7; the D gene is possibly TRBD1 (5 bases). CDR1 is SGHAT, CDR2 FQNNGV, per germline. The length of the CDR3 is 15 residues. Between the trimmed V and J ends, which lost 5 bases and 0 bases, there was a span of 14 bases.

The chain has TRBV7-9 and TRBJ1-5; 8 bases are shared with TRBD1. Germline V gene data show CDR1 as SEHNR and CDR2 as FQNEAQ (reference sequence). CDR3 length equals 16 residues. The V segment lost 3 bases and the J segment 4 bases; nucleotides outside the gene matches: 8. The CDR3 nucleotides are TGTGCCAGCAGCTTGTGGGGGACAGGAGAAAATCAGCCCCAGCATTTT. This translates into CASSLWGTGENQPQHF.

This chain connects TRBV28 to TRBJ1-2; D might be TRBD1 (5 bases). Germline lookup yields CDR1 MDHEN and CDR2 SYDVKM. V was shortened by 6 bases and J by 6 bases, with 17 bases between the two germline ends. The CDR3 runs to 14 residues. This chain's CDR3 is CASSPPGGEDGYTF. The DNA for the CDR3 is TGTGCCAGCAGCCCCCCCGGGGGGGAAGATGGCTACACCTTC.

J is TRBJ2-7 and V is TRBV28, with TRBD2 matching over 8 bases. The CDR3 has 15 amino acids. Germline CDR1 and CDR2: MDHEN and SYDVKM. After removal of 5 bases from V and 3 bases from J, the junction contained 9 bases not matched to a gene. CDR3 nucleotide sequence: TGTGCCAGCAGTGGAACTAGCGGAGTGATCTACGAGCAGTACTTC. Amino acid sequence: CASSGTSGVIYEQYF. The full variable domain, with the rest looked up from reference TRBV28 and TRBJ2-7, is DVKVTQSSRYLVKRTGEKVFLECVQDMDHENMFWYRQDPGLGLRLIYFSYDVKMKEKGDIPEGYSVSREKKERFSLILESASTNQTSMYLCASSGTSGVIYEQYFGPGTRLTVT.